Sequencing of this TCR beta chain was carried out in a study of T-cell reconstitution after alpha-beta-depleted transplantation in children. Unique molecular identifiers were incorporated when the TCRbeta library was constructed. In TCRdb, the PCR reads were re-called with MiXCR into one record per CDR3 protein. The sample holds hundreds of thousands of distinct CDR3 sequences, roughly a tenth seen once. This clonotype was seen only a few times. This clonotype was sampled from a child aged 2-9 years with inherited bone marrow failure, due to receive a stem cell transplant. The specimen was PBMCs, collected before TCRalphabeta/CD19-depleted stem cell transplant.

CDR3 region: CSVLNSGSSYEQYF. The CDR3, as DNA: TGCAGCGTTCTAAATAGCGGATCCTCCTACGAGCAGTACTTC. The genes are TRBV29-1 and TRBJ2-7; D is perhaps TRBD2 (6 bases). This CDR3 has 14 amino acids. With 5 bases removed from V and 0 bases from J, the gap between germline ends came to 14 bases. Per germline, CDR1 SQVTM and CDR2 ANQGSEA.